These 21 T cell receptor beta chains came from one sample sequenced in a study of blood T cell repertoires in COVID-19. The method was immunoSEQ multiplex PCR; TCRdb's version includes in-frame clones alone and lacks a portion of them. The data show approximately 500,000 clones, about 91% seen once. Sequenced sample: peripheral blood. The receptor set was obtained from a man aged 18 to 29 with COVID-19, enrolled during active disease.

V gene TRBV3-1 (or the pseudogene TRBV3-2) combines with J gene TRBJ2-5; 7 positions agree with TRBD2. The CDR3 is made up of 17 amino acids. Germline V gene data show CDR1 as LGHDT and CDR2 as YNNKEL (reference sequence). Losses at the gene ends were 1 base for V and 0 bases for J; bases not matched to a gene: 8. CDR3 nucleotides: TGTGCCAGCAGCCAAGCGCTAGCGGAGTTAAACCAAGAGACCCAGTACTTC. It encodes CASSQALAELNQETQYF.

This clone was detected only a few times. This chain uses TRBV2 with TRBJ2-1; 11 bases align to TRBD2. CDR3 length equals 14 residues. The V segment lost 6 bases and the J segment 6 bases; nucleotides outside the gene matches: 4. Germline V gene sequence: CDR1 SNHLY, CDR2 FYNNEI. The CDR3 DNA reads as TGTGCCAGCAGGCCCGGGACTAGCGGCAATGAGCAGTTCTTC. Protein sequence: CASRPGTSGNEQFF.

The V and J genes are TRBV18 and TRBJ1-2, with TRBD1 identical over 9 bases. The CDR3 runs to 15 residues. Trimming at V came to 4 bases and at J to 8 bases, leaving 11 bases not matched to a gene. In germline, CDR1 is KGHSH, CDR2 LQKENI. CDR3 residues: CASSLQGTGIGGYTF. The CDR3 bases are TGTGCCAGCTCACTTCAAGGGACAGGGATAGGCGGCTACACCTTC.

The rearrangement links TRBV7-9 to TRBJ2-1; 8 positions match TRBD1. J was trimmed by 6 bases and V by 5 bases; bases with no gene match: 9. The germline V gene encodes CDR1 SEHNR and CDR2 FQNEAQ (reference sequence). The CDR3 loop spans 15 amino acids. The CDR3 region is CASSDVTGGINEQFF. As DNA, the CDR3 is TGTGCCAGCAGCGATGTTACAGGGGGTATCAATGAGCAGTTCTTC. The full variable domain, rest sourced from reference TRBV7-9 and TRBJ2-1, is DTGVSQNPRHKITKRGQNVTFRCDPISEHNRLYWYRQTLGQGPEFLTYFQNEAQLEKSRLLSDRFSAERPKGSFSTLEIQRTEQGDSAMYLCASSDVTGGINEQFFGPGTRLTVL.

This chain uses TRBV12-5 with TRBJ2-4; TRBD1 matches 11 bases. The CDR3 has 18 amino acids. Germline V gives CDR1 LGHNT, CDR2 FRNRAP. Trimming took 3 bases from V and 0 from J; bases not matched to a gene: 7. CDR3 sequence: CASGFGQGALVAKNIQYF. The CDR3 nucleotides read TGTGCTAGTGGTTTTGGACAGGGGGCCCTAGTAGCCAAAAACATTCAGTACTTC.

This CDR3 is CASSLEGTGFETQYF. The CDR3 nucleotides read TGCGCCAGCAGCTTGGAGGGGACAGGGTTTGAGACCCAGTACTTC. The chain employs TRBV5-1 and TRBJ2-5; 9 bases match TRBD1. This CDR3 region has 15 residues. The germline CDR1 and CDR2 sequences are SGHRS and YFSETQ. The V segment lost 0 bases and the J segment 5 bases; nucleotides outside the gene matches: 5.

The chain has TRBV13 and TRBJ2-3, with D tentatively TRBD2 (5 bases). The V gene's germline CDR1 is PRHDT and CDR2 FYEKMQ (reference sequence). Trimming shortened V by 2 bases and J by 14 bases, and 17 bases separated the two germline ends. This CDR3 comprises 13 residues. The CDR3 DNA reads as TGTGCCAGCAGCTTATATGGACTCCCGACAAGGTATTTT. This gives the protein CASSLYGLPTRYF.

This chain links TRBV6-1 with TRBJ2-5; no clear D gene. Trimming took off 3 bases at V and 3 bases at J, with 17 bases between the two ends. The CDR3 is made up of 16 amino acids. Germline CDR1 reads MNHNS; CDR2 reads SASEGT. CDR3 amino acids: CASSEFLGASKETQYF. The CDR3 coding sequence is TGTGCCAGCAGTGAGTTTCTAGGAGCTTCTAAAGAGACCCAGTACTTC.

The chain combines TRBV12-3 or TRBV12-4 with TRBJ2-7, with D possibly matching TRBD2 (5 bases). Trimming took 3 bases from V and 9 from J, leaving 15 bases between them. CDR3 length: 13 amino acids. The CDR3 is CASSFNAGRGQYF. In DNA form, the CDR3 reads TGTGCCAGCAGTTTTAATGCAGGACGGGGGCAGTACTTC.

The V and J genes are TRBV30 and TRBJ2-7, with 8 bases identical to TRBD2. Trimming at V came to 2 bases and at J to 6 bases, leaving 6 bases not matched to a gene. This CDR3 has 13 amino acids. The germline CDR1 and CDR2 sequences are GTSNPN and SVGIG (reference sequence). This CDR3 is CAWSLSGSGEQYF. In DNA, the CDR3 is TGTGCCTGGAGTTTAAGCGGGAGTGGCGAGCAGTACTTC.

The rearrangement links TRBV11-2 to TRBJ2-1; 10 bases are a match to TRBD2. The CDR3 runs 15 residues. From germline, CDR1 is SGHAT and CDR2 FQNNGV. Germline trimming cut 4 bases from V and 5 bases from J; bases unmatched to any gene: 5. The CDR3 loop reads CASSYSGLADNEQFF. Written as DNA, the CDR3 is TGTGCCAGCAGCTATAGCGGACTAGCGGACAATGAGCAGTTCTTC.

The chain carries TRBV11-2 and TRBJ1-6; 9 positions agree with TRBD1. This CDR3 is built from 14 residues. J lost 8 bases, V lost 5 bases, and 4 bases had no gene match. Germline CDR1 is SGHAT and CDR2 is FQNNGV. The CDR3 is CASSPGQGYSPLHF. DNA for the CDR3: TGTGCCAGCAGCCCGGGACAGGGTTATTCACCCCTCCACTTT.

This clone was seen more than once but under ten times. The CDR3 bases are TGTGCCAGCAGCGCGCCCAGAGACTACCAAGAGACCCAGTACTTC. Protein product: CASSAPRDYQETQYF. The chain has TRBV5-6 and TRBJ2-5; the D is unclear. Trimming cost V 4 bases and J 0 bases, with 13 bases left between them. From germline, CDR1 is SGHDT and CDR2 YYEEEE. The CDR3 is 15 amino acids.

This clone was detected once. The chain joins TRBV24-1 to TRBJ2-1; 10 bases agree with TRBD1. V shed 6 bases, J shed 3 bases, and the junction held 4 bases outside the gene matches. The CDR3 sequence is 15 residues long. From germline, CDR1 is KGHDR and CDR2 SFDVKD. The CDR3, as DNA: TGTGCCACCAGTCCCGGGACAGGGGTCTACAATGAGCAGTTCTTC. It is translated as CATSPGTGVYNEQFF.

The table lists this clone with a count of one. The rearrangement joins TRBV7-2 to TRBJ2-5; D remains ambiguous. The CDR3 extends over 12 amino acids. Trimming pared 1 base from V and 5 bases from J, leaving 5 bases between. Germline V gene lookup returns CDR1 SGHTA and CDR2 FQGNSA. The CDR3 DNA follows: TGTGCCAGCAGCTTAGTCGGGGAGACCCAGTACTTC. Translating gives CASSLVGETQYF.

This chain connects TRBV7-8 to TRBJ1-3; 8 bases map to TRBD1. V lost 1 base and J lost 2; bases outside the gene matches: 7. The CDR3 length is 17 residues. Germline V gene lookup returns CDR1 SGHVS and CDR2 FQNEAQ. The CDR3: CASSLGVQGAPGNTIYF. The CDR3 bases are TGTGCCAGCAGCTTAGGCGTTCAGGGGGCTCCTGGAAACACCATATATTTT.

The V and J genes are TRBV7-9 and TRBJ2-5, with D perhaps TRBD1 (6 bases). The germline V gene has CDR1 SEHNR and CDR2 FQNEAQ (reference sequence). V was clipped by 5 bases and J by 7 bases, with 14 bases between them. This CDR3 region has 13 residues. CDR3 protein: CASSIGGRGTQYF. For the CDR3, the DNA is TGTGCCAGCAGCATCGGTGGCAGGGGGACCCAGTACTTC.

The chain is built from TRBV7-8 and TRBJ1-4; unclear D gene. Trimming removed 2 bases at V and 8 bases at J, with 12 bases between. CDR3 size: 14 residues. In germline, CDR1 is SGHVS, CDR2 FQNEAQ. The CDR3 loop reads CASSLNEVREKLFF. CDR3 nucleotides: TGTGCCAGCAGCTTAAATGAAGTACGGGAAAAACTGTTTTTT.

The genes are TRBV19 and TRBJ1-2; D gene ambiguous. The CDR3 consists of 13 residues. Per the germline V gene, CDR1 is LNHDA and CDR2 is SQIVND (reference sequence). This CDR3 reads CVPGRLANYGYTF. DNA for the CDR3: TGTGTCCCCGGACGGTTAGCGAACTATGGCTACACCTTC.

This chain uses TRBV7-2 with TRBJ2-3; TRBD2 might be the D (6 bases). The V end was cut by 5 bases, the J end by 4 bases, with 19 bases between. This CDR3 spans 16 amino acids. Germline V CDR1 and CDR2: SGHTA, FQGNSA. The CDR3 is CASSQGAGPGPDTQYF. CDR3 coding DNA: TGTGCCAGCAGCCAAGGTGCGGGGCCGGGGCCAGATACGCAGTATTTT.

Here the CDR3 reads CASSLSDRGDSGELFF. CDR3 sequence (DNA): TGTGCCAGCAGCTTAAGCGACAGGGGAGATTCCGGGGAGCTGTTTTTT. The chain carries TRBV7-9 and TRBJ2-2; 8 positions agree with TRBD1. CDR1 and CDR2 (germline): SEHNR, FQNEAQ (reference sequence). J was trimmed by 6 bases and V by 2 bases; bases with no gene match: 8. The CDR3 runs to 16 residues. Based on the CDR3 plus reference TRBV7-9 and TRBJ2-2, the full variable domain is DTGVSQNPRHKITKRGQNVTFRCDPISEHNRLYWYRQTLGQGPEFLTYFQNEAQLEKSRLLSDRFSAERPKGSFSTLEIQRTEQGDSAMYLCASSLSDRGDSGELFFGEGSRLTVL.